Following are 31 T cell receptor beta chains from one sample sequenced in a study of T cell changes during pregnancy in multiple sclerosis. Produced via immunoSEQ multiplex PCR; TCRdb's table is partial and in-frame only. The profile covers around 110,000 clones, with about 90% appearing a single time and roughly 1.6% taken by the ten largest. The sequencing used peripheral blood, collected before pregnancy. The receptors were gathered from a female donor with multiple sclerosis, enrolled in a pregnancy study.

The chain uses TRBV27 and TRBJ2-5, with TRBD2 matching 8 bases. Germline V gives CDR1 MNHEY, CDR2 SMNVEV (reference sequence). The CDR3 runs to 14 residues. V lost 4 bases to trimming and J lost 2 bases; unmatched junction nucleotides: 3. The CDR3 reads CASSSRLAQETQYF. CDR3 nucleotides: TGTGCCAGCAGTTCCCGACTAGCGCAAGAGACCCAGTACTTC.

The V call is TRBV21-1, the J call TRBJ1-1. TRBV21-1 is an annotated pseudogene. CDR3 length equals 12 residues. CDR3 nucleotides: TGTACCCTCGGGGGGCGAGATAACCTGGCTTTCTTT. Amino acids: CTLGGRDNLAFF.

The rearrangement joins TRBV19 to TRBJ1-2, with 8 nucleotides matching TRBD1. The V segment lost 4 bases and the J segment 1 base; nucleotides outside the gene matches: 8. The germline gives CDR1 LNHDA, CDR2 SQIVND (reference sequence). This CDR3 comprises 16 residues. The CDR3 DNA is TGTGCCAGTAGTACTTCCGGGACAGGACTTAACTATGGCTACACCTTC. This gives the protein CASSTSGTGLNYGYTF.

The gene calls are TRBV5-1 and TRBJ1-6; D is possibly TRBD1 (6 bases). V was cut by 4 bases and J by 5 bases, with 13 bases left in between. This CDR3 is 15 amino acids long. Germline V gene lookup returns CDR1 SGHRS and CDR2 YFSETQ. CDR3 in DNA: TGCGCCAGCAGCCGATCCGGGACAAATAATTCACCCCTCCACTTT. Translation gives CASSRSGTNNSPLHF.

The chain employs TRBV9 and TRBJ2-2; TRBD2 agrees at 10 bases. Per the germline V gene, CDR1 is SGDLS and CDR2 is YYNGEE. V was clipped by 4 bases and J by 5 bases; unmatched bases: 8. The length of the CDR3 is 16 residues. Here the CDR3 reads CASSTLAGVLTGELFF. The CDR3 region has the DNA TGTGCCAGCAGCACTCTAGCGGGAGTCTTAACCGGGGAGCTGTTTTTT.

This chain uses TRBV5-6 with TRBJ2-7; D possibly corresponds to TRBD2 (6 bases). Per germline, CDR1 SGHDT and CDR2 YYEEEE. CDR3 length: 16 amino acids. V dropped 2 bases and J dropped 0 bases, with 15 bases sitting between them. CDR3 coding DNA: TGTGCCAGCAGCTTACGGGGGACGAGGGCCTCCTACGAGCAGTACTTC. Encoded protein: CASSLRGTRASYEQYF.

This rearrangement joins TRBV11-3 to TRBJ1-1, with TRBD1 matching 9 bases. Germline CDR1 is SGHNT and CDR2 is YENEEA. This CDR3 has 15 amino acids. Trimming cost V 5 bases and J 4 bases; bases outside gene matches: 8. The CDR3 DNA is TGTGCCAGCAGCACGGGACAGGGTGAAGTCACTGAAGCTTTCTTT. Its protein is CASSTGQGEVTEAFF.

The V gene is TRBV7-9, the J gene TRBJ1-4, with unresolved D. This CDR3 is 13 amino acids long. Trimming pared 5 bases from V and 7 bases from J, leaving 11 bases between. CDR1 SEHNR and CDR2 FQNEAQ come from the germline V gene (reference sequence). CDR3: CASSVGVAEKLFF. As DNA, the CDR3 is TGTGCCAGCAGCGTCGGGGTAGCTGAAAAACTGTTTTTT.

A remark on this clone: The junction and the germline gene differ at one end; a read error may be behind it. The rearrangement links TRBV18 to TRBJ2-1; tentative D call: TRBD2 (5 bases). Germline lookup yields CDR1 KGHSH and CDR2 LQKENI. This CDR3 region has 15 residues. For the CDR3, the DNA is TGTGCCAGCTCACCAGAATTAGCGCGAGTCAATGGGCAGTTCTTC. Translated: CASSPELARVNGQFF. The full variable domain, completed using reference TRBV18 and TRBJ2-1, is NAGVMQNPRHLVRRRGQEARLRCSPMKGHSHVYWYRQLPEEGLKFMVYLQKENIIDESGMPKERFSAEFPKEGPSILRIQQVVRGDSAAYFCASSPELARVNGQFFGPGTRLTVL.

This chain joins TRBV4-2 and TRBJ2-1; D may be TRBD2 (6 bases). Trimming took off 0 bases at V and 5 bases at J, with 11 bases between the two ends. This CDR3 is built from 15 residues. The germline CDR1 and CDR2 sequences are LGHNA and YNFKEQ. In DNA form, the CDR3 reads TGTGCCAGCAGCCAAGATTGGGACTTAGACAATGAGCAGTTCTTC. Amino acid sequence: CASSQDWDLDNEQFF.

The chain carries TRBV7-9 and TRBJ1-1, with D maybe TRBD1 (6 bases). V was shortened by 4 bases and J by 4 bases, with 13 bases between the two germline ends. From germline, CDR1 is SEHNR and CDR2 FQNEAQ (reference sequence). The CDR3 loop spans 14 amino acids. The CDR3, as DNA: TGTGCCAGCAGCTCGGCAGGGGCTGGCACTGAAGCTTTCTTT. This encodes CASSSAGAGTEAFF.

V usage is TRBV28 and J usage is TRBJ1-1, with 7 bases fitting TRBD1. Germline V lookup: CDR1 MDHEN, CDR2 SYDVKM. V dropped 1 base and J dropped 3; count of bases not matched to a gene: 23. The CDR3 is 21 residues long. The CDR3 sequence: CASSLFTLVYGRRDRDTEAFF. The DNA for the CDR3 is TGTGCCAGCAGTTTATTCACATTGGTATATGGGAGACGGGACAGAGACACTGAAGCTTTCTTT.

The chain couples TRBV5-1 to TRBJ2-5, with D perhaps TRBD2 (5 bases). This CDR3 is 15 amino acids long. Germline CDR1 reads SGHRS; CDR2 reads YFSETQ. V lost 0 bases and J lost 4, with 13 bases in between. DNA for the CDR3: TGCGCCAGCAGCTTGGGAGGGTTAGGAAGAGAGACCCAGTACTTC. This translates into CASSLGGLGRETQYF.

The chain couples TRBV18 to TRBJ1-1; D remains unclear. Trimming cost V 4 bases and J 5 bases, with 17 bases left between them. In germline, CDR1 is KGHSH, CDR2 LQKENI. The CDR3 consists of 15 residues. The CDR3 loop reads CASSRQTPYTTEAFF. As DNA, the CDR3 is TGTGCCAGCTCACGACAAACACCCTATACAACTGAAGCTTTCTTT.

The CDR3: CASTLAGGNSYNEQFF. For the CDR3, the DNA is TGTGCCAGCACCCTAGCGGGAGGTAATTCCTACAATGAGCAGTTCTTC. The chain couples TRBV7-2 to TRBJ2-1, with 11 bases lining up with TRBD2. Germline CDR1 and CDR2: SGHTA and FQGNSA. This CDR3 has 16 residues. The V and J ends lost 7 bases and 1 base, in that order; junction bases with no gene match: 6.

This clone occurred once. V gene TRBV5-1 combines with J gene TRBJ2-5; 10 bases match TRBD1. Losses at the gene ends were 1 base for V and 2 bases for J; bases not matched to a gene: 5. The CDR3 has 16 residues. Germline V gene lookup returns CDR1 SGHRS and CDR2 YFSETQ. The CDR3 nucleotides are TGCGCCAGCAGCTTGAGGGGACAGGGGAATCAAGAGACCCAGTACTTC. Translation gives CASSLRGQGNQETQYF.

The chain joins TRBV6-5 to TRBJ2-7; D is possibly TRBD1 (6 bases). The CDR3 extends over 15 amino acids. From germline, CDR1 is MNHEY and CDR2 SVGAGI. V lost 2 bases, J lost 1 base, and 12 bases lay in between. The CDR3 DNA reads as TGTGCCAGCAGTTACGATGGGGGCGCTTCCTACGAGCAGTACTTC. This encodes CASSYDGGASYEQYF.

V gene TRBV28 combines with J gene TRBJ2-1; 9 bases match TRBD1. The CDR3 has 15 residues. CDR1 is MDHEN, CDR2 SYDVKM, per germline. V gave up 7 bases and J gave up 6 bases; unmatched junction bases: 10. DNA of the CDR3: TGTGCCAGCACCTACCGGGACAGGGTAAGCAATGAGCAGTTCTTC. The encoded protein is CASTYRDRVSNEQFF.

This chain links TRBV5-8 with TRBJ1-3; unclear D gene. From germline, CDR1 is SGHTS and CDR2 YDEGEE. This CDR3 is built from 12 residues. The V and J ends lost 5 bases and 2 bases respectively, with 5 bases between them. CDR3 sequence reads: CASRRAGNTIYF. CDR3 coding DNA: TGTGCCAGCAGACGGGCTGGAAACACCATATATTTT.

CDR3 coding DNA: TGTGCCAGCAGCGAACTGATACTGACAGGGGGCATCCCCGGGGAGCTGTTTTTT. Translation: CASSELILTGGIPGELFF. The rearrangement links TRBV21-1 to TRBJ2-2; no check of the table's D call, TRBD1, against the DNA was made. TRBV21-1 is an annotated pseudogene. The CDR3 is 18 residues long.

The chain's CDR3 is CASGPVLGLYPSYEQYF. The CDR3 bases are TGTGCTAGTGGTCCCGTTCTGGGACTCTACCCCTCCTACGAGCAGTACTTC. The V call is TRBV12-5, the J call TRBJ2-7; TRBD2 might be the D (6 bases). V was clipped by 5 bases and J by 0 bases, with 20 bases between them. The CDR3 is made up of 17 amino acids. Germline-derived CDR1 and CDR2 are LGHNT and FRNRAP.

The V gene is TRBV4-3, the J gene TRBJ2-3; 11 bases are a match to TRBD2. This CDR3 contains 15 residues. Unmatched junction bases numbered 3, after V lost 1 base and J lost 6 bases. The germline gives CDR1 LGHNA, CDR2 YSLEER. DNA of the CDR3: TGCGCCAGCAGCCAAGGGGTAGCGGGGGGGGATACGCAGTATTTT. It is translated as CASSQGVAGGDTQYF.

The V gene is TRBV11-2, the J gene TRBJ2-1; the D gene is possibly TRBD2 (6 bases). Germline V gene lookup returns CDR1 SGHAT and CDR2 FQNNGV. Trimming stripped 6 bases from V and 1 base from J, with 19 bases between. The CDR3 consists of 17 residues. The CDR3 DNA reads TGTGCCAGCAGGACAATCCGGACCGGGGGTTCCTACAATGAGCAGTTCTTC. This sequence encodes CASRTIRTGGSYNEQFF.

The J gene is TRBJ2-3, the V gene TRBV11-2, with D maybe TRBD2 (5 bases). The CDR3 runs to 15 residues. The germline V and J ends were trimmed by 3 bases and 2 bases, with 12 bases remaining between them. The germline gives CDR1 SGHAT, CDR2 FQNNGV. The CDR3 DNA sequence: TGTGCCAGCAGCTTTCGTGAGCGGAACACAGATACGCAGTATTTT. Its translation is CASSFRERNTDTQYF.

This sequence joins TRBV19 and TRBJ2-1, with 15 bases fitting TRBD2. The CDR3 runs to 15 residues. V trimming: 4 bases; J trimming: 9 bases; junction bases outside the gene matches: 4. CDR1 and CDR2 (germline): LNHDA, SQIVND (reference sequence). The chain's CDR3 is CASSRTSGREGEQFF. DNA of the CDR3: TGTGCCAGTAGTAGGACTAGCGGGAGGGAGGGTGAGCAGTTCTTC.

The V gene is TRBV9, the J gene TRBJ2-3, with TRBD2 as a possible D gene (5 bases). V lost 4 bases and J lost 3, with 12 bases in between. The length of the CDR3 is 14 residues. Germline CDR1 is SGDLS and CDR2 is YYNGEE. The CDR3 loop is CASSYERVTDTQYF. The CDR3 DNA follows: TGTGCCAGCAGCTACGAGAGGGTGACAGATACGCAGTATTTT. Combining the CDR3 with reference TRBV9 and TRBJ2-3 gives the whole variable domain DSGVTQTPKHLITATGQRVTLRCSPRSGDLSVYWYQQSLDQGLQFLIQYYNGEERAKGNILERFSAQQFPDLHSELNLSSLELGDSALYFCASSYERVTDTQYFGPGTRLTVL.

V and J are TRBV28 and TRBJ2-7; the match to TRBD2 covers 11 bases. The length of the CDR3 is 16 residues. Looked up from germline, CDR1 is MDHEN and CDR2 is SYDVKM. Trimming at V came to 3 bases and at J to 4 bases, leaving 8 bases not matched to a gene. CDR3 coding DNA: TGTGCCAGCAGTTTGATCTCTAGCGGGAGGAGATACGAGCAGTACTTC. Protein: CASSLISSGRRYEQYF.

The chain combines TRBV19 with TRBJ1-1; D gene uncertain. Trimming shortened V by 1 base and J by 7 bases, and 10 bases separated the two germline ends. The CDR3 has 13 residues. Germline CDR1 and CDR2: LNHDA and SQIVND (reference sequence). CDR3 DNA sequence: TGTGCCAGTAGTATAGGGGCAGCAAGTGAAGCTTTCTTT. Its translation is CASSIGAASEAFF.

The chain has TRBV5-4 and TRBJ2-3, with D possibly matching TRBD2 (6 bases). V was clipped by 4 bases and J by 4 bases, with 19 bases between them. Germline CDR1 and CDR2: SGHNT and YYREEE (reference sequence). CDR3 length: 16 residues. DNA for the CDR3: TGTGCCAGCAGCAAAACCGGGACTCCGTTCGCAGATACGCAGTATTTT. Translating it yields CASSKTGTPFADTQYF. Looking up the rest from reference TRBV5-4 and TRBJ2-3 gives the full variable domain: ETGVTQSPTHLIKTRGQQVTLRCSSQSGHNTVSWYQQALGQGPQFIFQYYREEENGRGNFPPRFSGLQFPNYSSELNVNALELDDSALYLCASSKTGTPFADTQYFGPGTRLTVL.

The chain is built from TRBV2 and TRBJ1-2; D unclear. The germline gives CDR1 SNHLY, CDR2 FYNNEI. The CDR3 extends over 15 amino acids. Trimming removed 4 bases at V and 1 base at J, with 13 bases between. CDR3 DNA: TGTGCCAGCAGTGTGACGCCCGGGGATAACTATGGCTACACCTTC. This gives the protein CASSVTPGDNYGYTF.

V usage is TRBV6-1 and J usage is TRBJ2-5; perhaps TRBD2 as D (6 bases). CDR3 length equals 15 residues. Trimming removed 2 bases from V and 4 bases from J, with 14 bases in between. Germline CDR1 is MNHNS and CDR2 is SASEGT. This chain's CDR3 is CASSERVGGGETQYF. The DNA for the CDR3 is TGTGCCAGCAGTGAAAGGGTGGGAGGTGGAGAGACCCAGTACTTC.